The entry below gives a single TCR beta chain sequence along with its context. Its antigen is currently not known. Per-nucleotide qualities are absent, and no much larger clonotype sits a single base away. TCRbeta CDR3 regions were amplified from genomic DNA using the immunoSEQ Assay, a bias-controlled multiplex PCR. The published analysis was carried out like this. The number of nucleated cells in each sample was estimated from the amplification of reference gene primers within the assay. To quantify the absolute abundance of each unique TCRbeta CDR3 rearrangement, sequence reads were collapsed and filtered. For each sample, productive Simpson clonality was calculated as the square root of Simpson's diversity index over productive rearrangements. In its TCRdb copy, this immuneACCESS table keeps in-frame sequences only and misses some clones. Where compared with another copy, unresolved V genes explain less than half of these, and the others have no known cause. That table supplies the V and J calls and clone size; D and trimming were determined from the DNA. The sample yields 250,000 to 350,000 clones; about nine tenths were counted once. 5.5% to 8% of the sample is held by the ten biggest clonotypes.

Germline trimming: 4 bases from V, 7 bases from J; junction bases outside gene matches: 4. From the cysteine up to the phenylalanine, the CDR3 has a length of 15 residues. Only the CDR3 DNA stays, 45 bases, in frame from base 1. The germline V gene specifies SGHAT as CDR1 and FQNNGV as CDR2. The source of the sample is a study of blood T cell repertoires in COVID-19 (TCRdb year 2020). Context from the whole study: Samples from collaborators originated in the United States, Italy and Spain and spanned both the acute and convalescent phases of COVID-19. The prospective study material was composed of cDNA or gDNA derived from T cells, B-cell-depleted T cells, or PBMCs. Deeply sampled blood TCRbeta repertoires from subjects exposed to, actively infected with, or recovered from COVID-19 were included in the dataset. The repertoires were released in a freely available public database intended as a resource for research on the immune response to SARS-CoV-2. Samples came from the ongoing ImmuneRACE study (first 160 participants) plus 1,254 subjects from 6 global collaborators. Sample metadata almost always included a de-identified subject ID, COVID-19 status, age in years and sex. Where available, HLA class I and class II types were taken from metadata supplied by the sample provider and were not determined by assay-based typing. Paper-wide results and their limitations: Clinical and demographic metadata were provided uncurated, with the amount varying by source and participant.

One collaborating source in Seattle enrolled patients during active infection and followed them longitudinally through the course of disease. Collaborating institutions collected whole blood in K2EDTA tubes following their own protocols. Collaborator samples were shipped for TCRbeta analysis as frozen whole blood, isolated PBMCs, or DNA extracted from either sample type. This clonotype was obtained from a woman in her forties or fifties with COVID-19, enrolled during active disease. The specimen sequenced was peripheral blood. The rearranged segments are TRBV11-2 and TRBJ2-1; 13 bases in the junction line up with TRBD2. The DNA sequence is as follows: TGTGCCAGCAGCTCACTAGCGGGAGGGCGAAATGAGCAGTTCTTC. Its protein is CASSSLAGGRNEQFF.